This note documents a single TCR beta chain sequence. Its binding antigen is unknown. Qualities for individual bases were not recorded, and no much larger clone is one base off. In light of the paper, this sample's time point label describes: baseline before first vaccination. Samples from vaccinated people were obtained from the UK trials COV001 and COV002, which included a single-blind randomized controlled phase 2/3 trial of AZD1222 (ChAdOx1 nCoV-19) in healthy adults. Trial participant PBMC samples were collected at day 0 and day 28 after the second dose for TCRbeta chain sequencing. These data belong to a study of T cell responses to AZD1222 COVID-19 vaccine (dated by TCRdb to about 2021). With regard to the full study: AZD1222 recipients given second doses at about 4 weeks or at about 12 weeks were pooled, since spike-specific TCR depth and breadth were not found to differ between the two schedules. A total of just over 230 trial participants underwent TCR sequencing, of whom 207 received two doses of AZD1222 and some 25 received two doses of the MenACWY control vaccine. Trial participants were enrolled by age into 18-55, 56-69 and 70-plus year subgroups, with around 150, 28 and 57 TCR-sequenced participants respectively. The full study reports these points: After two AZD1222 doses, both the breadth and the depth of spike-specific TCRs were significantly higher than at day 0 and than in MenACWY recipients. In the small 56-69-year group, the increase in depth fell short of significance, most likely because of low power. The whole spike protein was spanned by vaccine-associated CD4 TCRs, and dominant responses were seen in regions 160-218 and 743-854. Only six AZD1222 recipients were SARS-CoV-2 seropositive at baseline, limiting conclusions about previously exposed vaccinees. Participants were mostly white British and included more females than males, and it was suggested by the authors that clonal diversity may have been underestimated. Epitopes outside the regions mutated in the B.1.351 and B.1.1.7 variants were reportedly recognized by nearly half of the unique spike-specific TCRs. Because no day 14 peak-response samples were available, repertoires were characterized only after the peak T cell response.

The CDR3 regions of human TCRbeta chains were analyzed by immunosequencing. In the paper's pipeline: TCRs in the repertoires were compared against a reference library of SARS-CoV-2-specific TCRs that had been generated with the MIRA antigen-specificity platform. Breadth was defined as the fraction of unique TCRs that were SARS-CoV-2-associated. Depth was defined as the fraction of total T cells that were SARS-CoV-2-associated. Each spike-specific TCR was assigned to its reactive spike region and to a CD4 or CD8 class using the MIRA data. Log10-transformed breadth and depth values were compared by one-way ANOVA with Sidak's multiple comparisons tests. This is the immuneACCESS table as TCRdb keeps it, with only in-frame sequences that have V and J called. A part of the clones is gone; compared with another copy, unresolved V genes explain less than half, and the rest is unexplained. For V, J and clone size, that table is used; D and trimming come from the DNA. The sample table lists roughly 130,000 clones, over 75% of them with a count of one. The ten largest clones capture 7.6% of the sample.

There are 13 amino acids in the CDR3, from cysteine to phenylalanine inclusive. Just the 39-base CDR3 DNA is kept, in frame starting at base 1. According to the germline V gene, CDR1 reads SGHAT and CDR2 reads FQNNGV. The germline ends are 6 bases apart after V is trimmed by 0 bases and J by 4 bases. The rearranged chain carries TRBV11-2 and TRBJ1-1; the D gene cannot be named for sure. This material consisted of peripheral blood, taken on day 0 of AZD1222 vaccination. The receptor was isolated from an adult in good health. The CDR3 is CASSLEDGTEAFF. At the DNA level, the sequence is TGTGCCAGCAGCTTAGAAGACGGCACTGAAGCTTTCTTT.